This T cell receptor beta chain was documented in a study of radiotherapy plus CTLA-4 blockade in lung cancer (dated by TCRdb to the late 2010s). About the study as a whole: Objective responses were observed in about a sixth of enrolled patients, and disease control was achieved in 31%. Here is what the overall study found, with its caveats: After treatment with radiotherapy and ipilimumab, TCR clones that originated in tumors expanded in peripheral blood. The strongest predictors of response, as reported, were early dynamic changes in blood T cell clones along with a rise in serum interferon-beta after radiation.

Spanning cysteine to phenylalanine, the CDR3 consists of 14 amino acids. Only the CDR3 DNA is retained, 42 bases long and in frame from the first base. Library generation was performed with the immunoSEQ multiplex PCR assay. Sourced from immuneACCESS, this table was stored by TCRdb with only in-frame sequences that have V and J called. A share of the clones is absent; for the studies checked, an unresolved V gene accounts for under half, and the remainder has no known explanation. The sample table records over 80,000 clones; roughly 87% of these occur just once. The ten largest clones take up 0.82% of the sample. A word on this clone: No cognate antigen has been identified for it. No base quality information exists; no much larger clone differs at one position.

Focal radiation therapy combined with CTLA-4 blockade (ipilimumab) was tested in patients with chemo-refractory metastatic non-small-cell lung cancer. The clonotype originates from a human donor with non-small cell lung cancer who had stable disease on radiotherapy plus ipilimumab. The source material was peripheral blood, sampled from a patient treated with radiotherapy plus ipilimumab. The receptor chain draws on TRBV21-1 and TRBJ2-5; the DNA was not compared with TRBD2, the D call given in the table. TRBV21-1 is given as a pseudogene. The DNA reads as follows: TGTGCCAGCAGCAAAGTACTCGCTGTAGAGACCCAGTACTTC. Its protein is CASSKVLAVETQYF.